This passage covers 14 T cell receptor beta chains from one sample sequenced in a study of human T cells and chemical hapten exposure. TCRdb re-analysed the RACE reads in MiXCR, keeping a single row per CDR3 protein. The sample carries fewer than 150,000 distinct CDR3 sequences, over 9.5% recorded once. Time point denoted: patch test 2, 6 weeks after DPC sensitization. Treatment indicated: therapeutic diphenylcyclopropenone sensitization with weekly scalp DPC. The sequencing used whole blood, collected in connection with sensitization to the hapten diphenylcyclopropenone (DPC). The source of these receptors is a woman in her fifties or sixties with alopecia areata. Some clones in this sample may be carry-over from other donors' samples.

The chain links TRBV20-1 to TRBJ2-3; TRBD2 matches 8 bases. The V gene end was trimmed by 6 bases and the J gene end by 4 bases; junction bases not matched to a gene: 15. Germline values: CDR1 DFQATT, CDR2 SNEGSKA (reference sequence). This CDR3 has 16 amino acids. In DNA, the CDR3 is TGCAGTGCCCCCGGACTAGCCGACGGTCCAGCAGATACGCAGTATTTT. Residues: CSAPGLADGPADTQYF.

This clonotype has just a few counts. The CDR3 DNA follows: TGTGCCAGCTCCTGGGGGACAGCCGGTGAAAAACTGTTTTTT. It translates to CASSWGTAGEKLFF. The chain combines TRBV9 with TRBJ1-4; 7 positions agree with TRBD1. V trimming: 7 bases; J trimming: 7 bases; junction bases outside the gene matches: 10. Germline V gives CDR1 SGDLS, CDR2 YYNGEE. This CDR3 has 14 amino acids.

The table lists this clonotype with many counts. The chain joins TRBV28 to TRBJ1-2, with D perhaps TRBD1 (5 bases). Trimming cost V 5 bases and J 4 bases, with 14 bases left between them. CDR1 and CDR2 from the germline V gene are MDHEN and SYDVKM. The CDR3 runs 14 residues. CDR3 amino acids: CASSLADKGYGYTF. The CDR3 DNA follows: TGTGCCAGCAGTCTGGCGGACAAGGGCTATGGCTACACCTTC.

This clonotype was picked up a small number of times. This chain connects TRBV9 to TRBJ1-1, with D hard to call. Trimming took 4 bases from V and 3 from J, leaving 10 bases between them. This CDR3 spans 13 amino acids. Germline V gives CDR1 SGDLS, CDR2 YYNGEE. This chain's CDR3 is CASSRRFYTEAFF. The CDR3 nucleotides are TGTGCCAGCAGCCGACGATTCTACACTGAAGCTTTCTTT.

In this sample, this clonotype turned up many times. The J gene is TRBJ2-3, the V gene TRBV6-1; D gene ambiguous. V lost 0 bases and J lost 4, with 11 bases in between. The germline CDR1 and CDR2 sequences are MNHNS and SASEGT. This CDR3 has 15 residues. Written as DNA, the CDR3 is TGTGCCAGCAGTGAAGCTACCCTCCGGGCAGATACGCAGTATTTT. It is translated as CASSEATLRADTQYF.

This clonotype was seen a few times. CDR3: CASTPDRVRRETQYF. The CDR3, as DNA: TGCGCCAGCACGCCGGACAGGGTGAGGCGGGAGACCCAGTACTTC. The V and J genes are TRBV4-1 and TRBJ2-5, with TRBD1 matching over 8 bases. Germline V CDR1 and CDR2: MGHRA, YSYEKL. The CDR3 loop spans 15 amino acids. V dropped 7 bases and J dropped 5; count of bases not matched to a gene: 12.

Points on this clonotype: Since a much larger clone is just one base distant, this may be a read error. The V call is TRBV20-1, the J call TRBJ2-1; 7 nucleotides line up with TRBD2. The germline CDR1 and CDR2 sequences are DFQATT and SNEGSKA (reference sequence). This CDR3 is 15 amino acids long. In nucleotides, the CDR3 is TGCAGAGCTGACAGCGGGGAAAGGTCCTACAATGAGCAGTTCTTC. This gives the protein CRADSGERSYNEQFF.

Written as DNA, the CDR3 is TGCAGCGCGGTCCGGGACAGGAGCTCCTACGAGCAGTACTTC. Residues: CSAVRDRSSYEQYF. The genes are TRBV29-1 and TRBJ2-7; 8 positions match TRBD1. Germline CDR1 is SQVTM and CDR2 is ANQGSEA. V was pared by 7 bases and J by 0 bases, with 8 bases of the junction left unmatched. The CDR3 sequence is 14 residues long.

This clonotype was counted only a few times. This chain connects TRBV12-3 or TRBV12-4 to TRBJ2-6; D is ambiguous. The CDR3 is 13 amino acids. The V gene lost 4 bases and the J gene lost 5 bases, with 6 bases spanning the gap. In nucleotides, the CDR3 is TGTGCCAGCAGTTCCTACAGGGCCAACGTCCTGACTTTC. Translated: CASSSYRANVLTF.

CDR3 bases: TGTGCCAGCAGCTCAGGGACTTCGTCTTCCCTTCTGTTTTTT. The encoded protein is CASSSGTSSSLLFF. This sequence joins TRBV12-3 or TRBV12-4 and TRBJ1-4; D possibly corresponds to TRBD1 (5 bases). Trimming took 6 bases from V and 14 from J, leaving 22 bases between them. This CDR3 is 14 amino acids long.

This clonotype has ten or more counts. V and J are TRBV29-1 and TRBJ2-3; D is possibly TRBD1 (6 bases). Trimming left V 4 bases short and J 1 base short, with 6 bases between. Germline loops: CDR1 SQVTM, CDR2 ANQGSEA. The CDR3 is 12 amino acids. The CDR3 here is CSVGGRTDTQYF. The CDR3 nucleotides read TGCAGCGTTGGGGGGCGCACAGATACGCAGTATTTT.

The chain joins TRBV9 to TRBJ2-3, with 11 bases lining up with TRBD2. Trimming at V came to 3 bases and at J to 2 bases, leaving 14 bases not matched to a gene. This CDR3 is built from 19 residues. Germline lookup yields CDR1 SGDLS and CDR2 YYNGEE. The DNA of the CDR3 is TGTGCCAGCAGCGCCGGACAGGGTGCTAGCGGGAGGAACACAGATACGCAGTATTTT. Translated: CASSAGQGASGRNTDTQYF.

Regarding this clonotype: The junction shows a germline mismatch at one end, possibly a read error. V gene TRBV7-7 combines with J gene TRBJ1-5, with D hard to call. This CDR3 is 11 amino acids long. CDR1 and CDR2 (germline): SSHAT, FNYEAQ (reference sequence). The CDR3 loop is CASSCQEPQHF. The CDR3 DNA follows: TGTGCTAGCAGCTGCCAAGAGCCCCAGCATTTT.

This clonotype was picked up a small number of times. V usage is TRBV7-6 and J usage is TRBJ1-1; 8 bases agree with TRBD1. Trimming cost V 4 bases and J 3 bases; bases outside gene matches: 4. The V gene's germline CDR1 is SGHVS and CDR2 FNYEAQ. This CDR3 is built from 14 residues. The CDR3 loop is CASSSGQGYTEAFF. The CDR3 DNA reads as TGTGCCAGCAGCTCCGGACAGGGCTACACTGAAGCTTTCTTT.